Listed here are 32 T cell receptor beta chains from one sample, sequenced in a study of T cell clonotyping in hematopoietic cell transplantation. Sequencing used immunoSEQ multiplex PCR; TCRdb keeps in-frame clones, though not all of them. The table has more than 20,000 clones, 75% to 85% seen once. This sample's time point: recipient sample about 28 days before transplant, after cytoreduction. The specimen comprised peripheral blood mononuclear cells, sampled before stem cell transplant. Source of these receptors: a woman aged 55 to 70 with acute myeloid leukemia. Some clones in this sample may be carry-over from other donors' samples.

This clone came up a few times. This chain connects TRBV21-1 to TRBJ1-6. TRBV21-1 is a listed pseudogene. The CDR3 is 11 residues long. The CDR3 is CASSKRSPLHF. In nucleotides, the CDR3 is TGTGCCAGCAGCAAACGTTCACCCCTCCACTTT.

The table lists this clone with a count of one. V is TRBV10-3 and J is TRBJ2-7; 11 nucleotides align to TRBD2. The CDR3 sequence is 16 residues long. V lost 10 bases, J lost 3 bases, and 14 bases stayed unmatched. Germline CDR1 is ENHRY and CDR2 is SYGVKD. The chain's CDR3 is CATTETLAGDIYEQYF. The CDR3 bases are TGTGCCACGACGGAGACACTAGCGGGAGATATCTACGAGCAGTACTTC.

The CDR3 DNA reads as TGTGCCAGCAGAAGGACACCGAACACTGAAGCTTTCTTT. This translates into CASRRTPNTEAFF. V gene TRBV7-3 combines with J gene TRBJ1-1, with D possibly matching TRBD1 (5 bases). This CDR3 spans 13 amino acids. Between the trimmed V and J ends, which lost 6 bases and 1 base, there was a span of 9 bases. Per germline, CDR1 SGHTA and CDR2 FQGTGA.

V is TRBV28 and J is TRBJ1-4; D not resolved. Trimming stripped 1 base from V and 0 bases from J, with 6 bases between. From germline, CDR1 is MDHEN and CDR2 SYDVKM. The CDR3 contains 15 residues. The CDR3 DNA sequence: TGTGCCAGCAGTTTATACGGGGCAACTAATGAAAAACTGTTTTTT. It specifies CASSLYGATNEKLFF.

This chain's CDR3 is CASSVLPDSGYTF. In nucleotides, the CDR3 is TGTGCCAGCAGCGTCTTACCTGACAGCGGCTACACCTTC. The J gene is TRBJ1-2, the V gene TRBV9, with a tentative D call TRBD1 (5 bases). V lost 2 bases and J lost 8, with 13 bases in between. CDR1 and CDR2 (germline): SGDLS, YYNGEE. This CDR3 has 13 amino acids.

This rearrangement joins TRBV7-3 to TRBJ2-7, with TRBD2 identical over 9 bases. V was pared by 3 bases and J by 6 bases, with 3 bases of the junction left unmatched. Looked up from germline, CDR1 is SGHTA and CDR2 is FQGTGA. This CDR3 region has 13 residues. In DNA, the CDR3 is TGTGCCAGCAGCTTCTCTAGCGGGACCGAGCAGTACTTC. Translating it yields CASSFSSGTEQYF.

V and J are TRBV5-4 and TRBJ2-7, with 7 bases aligning to TRBD2. CDR1 is SGHNT and CDR2 is YYREEE in the germline V gene (reference sequence). V trimming: 4 bases; J trimming: 7 bases; junction bases outside the gene matches: 8. The CDR3 runs to 13 residues. The CDR3 is CASSPGLPREQYF. CDR3 DNA sequence: TGTGCCAGCAGCCCGGGACTACCCCGAGAGCAGTACTTC.

The J gene is TRBJ2-2, the V gene TRBV10-1; TRBD2 is a possible D gene (7 bases). V was shortened by 8 bases and J by 4 bases, with 17 bases between the two germline ends. The V gene's germline CDR1 is WNHNN and CDR2 SYGVQD (reference sequence). The CDR3 totals 15 residues. CDR3 in amino acids: CASGAGGTLTGELFF. As DNA, the CDR3 is TGCGCCAGCGGAGCCGGGGGGACACTCACCGGGGAGCTGTTTTTT.

This clone occurred once. CDR3 in DNA: TGTGCCAGCGGTGGACAGGGGGCAAATCAGCCCCAGCATTTT. It encodes CASGGQGANQPQHF. The chain is built from TRBV9 and TRBJ1-5, with TRBD1 matching 11 bases. There are 14 residues in the CDR3. V shed 7 bases and J 4 bases; nucleotides not matched to a gene: 4. The germline V gene has CDR1 SGDLS and CDR2 YYNGEE.

The genes are TRBV7-9 and TRBJ2-2, with D hard to call. CDR3 length: 11 residues. Germline CDR1 is SEHNR and CDR2 is FQNEAQ (reference sequence). V lost 3 bases, J lost 6 bases, and 2 bases lay in between. The CDR3 reads CASSFAGELFF. CDR3 nucleotides: TGTGCCAGCAGCTTTGCCGGGGAGCTGTTTTTT.

The chain joins TRBV4-1 to TRBJ2-1; 11 nucleotides agree with TRBD2. With V trimmed by 4 bases and J by 1 base, 6 bases remained unmatched. CDR3 size: 17 residues. Germline-derived CDR1 and CDR2 are MGHRA and YSYEKL. CDR3 protein: CASSPLAGGESYNEQFF. The CDR3 DNA reads as TGCGCCAGCAGCCCCTTAGCGGGGGGGGAATCCTACAATGAGCAGTTCTTC.

The chain has TRBV27 and TRBJ1-1; D is unclear. The CDR3 is made up of 13 amino acids. Germline CDR1 MNHEY, CDR2 SMNVEV (reference sequence). Trimming removed 3 bases from V and 2 bases from J, with 7 bases in between. The CDR3 DNA is TGTGCCAGCAGTTTTTACAGAAACACTGAAGCTTTCTTT. The encoded protein is CASSFYRNTEAFF.

The gene calls are TRBV6-4 and TRBJ2-2, with unresolved D. Germline assignment: CDR1 MRHNA and CDR2 SNTAGT. Trimming pared 3 bases from V and 3 bases from J, leaving 11 bases between. The CDR3 sequence is 15 residues long. DNA for the CDR3: TGTGCCAGCAGTGAGGGGTCCCTGGACACCGGGGAGCTGTTTTTT. Amino acid sequence: CASSEGSLDTGELFF.

This sequence joins TRBV10-3 and TRBJ1-5; the D gene is possibly TRBD1 (6 bases). The CDR3 length is 17 residues. V gave up 0 bases and J gave up 3 bases, with 15 bases separating them. Germline V gene sequence: CDR1 ENHRY, CDR2 SYGVKD. CDR3 loop: CAISESRQGTLNQPQHF. The DNA of the CDR3 is TGTGCCATCAGTGAGTCGAGGCAGGGGACCCTCAATCAGCCCCAGCATTTT.

V and J are TRBV9 and TRBJ1-2; D gene uncertain. V was trimmed by 0 bases and J by 5 bases, leaving 11 bases between them. Per germline, CDR1 SGDLS and CDR2 YYNGEE. This CDR3 comprises 14 residues. CDR3 DNA sequence: TGTGCCAGCAGCGTAGAGGCGGGAGAGTATGGCTACACCTTC. This sequence encodes CASSVEAGEYGYTF.

CDR3 nucleotide sequence: TGTGCCAGCAGCTTAGCTGGGCGGGATTCACCCCTCCACTTT. Translating it yields CASSLAGRDSPLHF. The chain has TRBV5-4 and TRBJ1-6; D unclear. The germline V and J ends were trimmed by 2 bases and 8 bases, with 11 bases remaining between them. Germline CDR1 reads SGHNT; CDR2 reads YYREEE (reference sequence). CDR3 length: 14 residues.

The rearrangement uses TRBV5-6 and TRBJ1-5; maybe TRBD1 (6 bases). Trimming shortened V by 0 bases and J by 7 bases, and 17 bases separated the two germline ends. The CDR3 covers 16 residues. The germline V gene has CDR1 SGHDT and CDR2 YYEEEE. CDR3 region: CASSLGGPRNDQPQHF. The CDR3 DNA sequence: TGTGCCAGCAGCTTGGGGGGGCCCAGGAATGACCAGCCCCAGCATTTT.

This sequence joins TRBV5-1 and TRBJ2-1, with D perhaps TRBD1 (7 bases). With 1 base removed from V and 8 bases from J, the gap between germline ends came to 19 bases. The CDR3 has 16 amino acids. CDR1 and CDR2 (germline): SGHRS, YFSETQ. The DNA for the CDR3 is TGCGCCAGCAGCTTGCAGCCTCAGGGGGGCTGGGATGAGCAGTTCTTC. Residues: CASSLQPQGGWDEQFF.

The gene calls are TRBV7-3 and TRBJ1-5; TRBD1 is a possible D gene (5 bases). Germline V gives CDR1 SGHTA, CDR2 FQGTGA. CDR3 length equals 14 residues. The germline V and J ends were trimmed by 5 bases and 3 bases, with 11 bases remaining between them. The CDR3 DNA reads TGTGCCAGCAGCGTAGGGGTTACCAATCAGCCCCAGCATTTT. Translation gives CASSVGVTNQPQHF.

The chain is built from TRBV2 and TRBJ2-3; the D gene is possibly TRBD1 (5 bases). The CDR3 totals 12 residues. CDR1 is SNHLY and CDR2 is FYNNEI in the germline V gene. V dropped 11 bases and J dropped 6 bases, with 15 bases sitting between them. CDR3 in amino acids: CAVKGVSDTQYF. CDR3 DNA sequence: TGTGCCGTCAAAGGGGTTTCGGATACGCAGTATTTT.

The chain carries TRBV4-1 and TRBJ1-1, with D maybe TRBD1 (5 bases). Between the trimmed V and J ends, which lost 6 bases and 5 bases, there was a span of 19 bases. CDR3 length: 15 residues. From germline, CDR1 is MGHRA and CDR2 YSYEKL. In nucleotides, the CDR3 is TGCGCCAGCAGTCGGCGGGGCGAGAGTGGGACTGAAGCTTTCTTT. Residues: CASSRRGESGTEAFF.

The chain uses TRBV4-1 and TRBJ2-1; 7 bases line up with TRBD2. The CDR3 consists of 14 residues. Unmatched junction bases numbered 4, after V lost 3 bases and J lost 5 bases. Germline CDR1 and CDR2: MGHRA and YSYEKL. CDR3 sequence reads: CASSQGRGNNEQFF. The CDR3 DNA reads TGCGCCAGCAGCCAGGGGCGGGGGAACAATGAGCAGTTCTTC.

Details on this clone: One end of the junction is discordant with germline, which a read error may explain. The chain carries TRBV15 and TRBJ1-5; D possibly corresponds to TRBD1 (5 bases). The CDR3 has 14 residues. The germline CDR1 and CDR2 sequences are LNHNV and YYDKDF (reference sequence). Here the CDR3 DNA reads TGTGCCACCAGTAGAGGGGCCGTCAATCAGCCCCAGCATTTT. Residues: CATSRGAVNQPQHF.

This chain links TRBV25-1 with TRBJ1-4; 7 nucleotides agree with TRBD1. This CDR3 is built from 15 residues. J gave up 7 bases and V 1 base, and 6 bases lay outside the gene matches. The germline gives CDR1 MGHDK, CDR2 SYGVNS. CDR3 sequence: CASSESGGGVEKLFF. In DNA, the CDR3 is TGTGCCAGCAGTGAATCGGGAGGGGGCGTTGAAAAACTGTTTTTT.

CDR3 DNA: TGTGCCATCAGCGTCGGGGTGGCTCGTAGTGGGACCCAGTACTTC. It translates to CAISVGVARSGTQYF. The chain is built from TRBV10-3 and TRBJ2-5, with D perhaps TRBD2 (5 bases). Trimming took off 6 bases at V and 7 bases at J, with 21 bases between the two ends. The CDR3 is 15 residues long. Germline lookup yields CDR1 ENHRY and CDR2 SYGVKD.

J is TRBJ2-1 and V is TRBV4-3, with TRBD1 as a possible D gene (5 bases). This CDR3 is built from 17 residues. Germline-derived CDR1 and CDR2 are LGHNA and YSLEER. The ends were cut back, 0 bases at V and 3 bases at J, with 15 bases in the middle. The DNA of the CDR3 is TGCGCCAGCAGCCAAGAGACAGTTTCCAGGCACTACAATGAGCAGTTCTTC. Its translation is CASSQETVSRHYNEQFF.

The chain has TRBV10-2 and TRBJ1-2; TRBD1 might be the D (6 bases). Germline CDR1 WSHSY, CDR2 SAAADI. The CDR3 loop spans 14 amino acids. The ends were cut back, 7 bases at V and 0 bases at J, with 12 bases in the middle. For the CDR3, the DNA is TGCGCCAGCACCGAGGGGGATGCTAACTATGGCTACACCTTC. Protein sequence: CASTEGDANYGYTF.

The chain is built from TRBV5-5 and TRBJ1-5; TRBD1 is a possible D gene (6 bases). V lost 0 bases to trimming and J lost 6 bases, with 10 bases between them. This CDR3 is 14 amino acids long. CDR1 SGHKS and CDR2 YYEKEE come from the germline V gene (reference sequence). The CDR3 DNA reads as TGTGCCAGCAGCTTGGCACGGGACATTCAGCCCCAGCATTTT. It encodes CASSLARDIQPQHF.

The rearrangement joins TRBV19 to TRBJ2-7; D could derive from TRBD1 or TRBD2 (6 bases each). The germline V and J ends were trimmed by 7 bases and 5 bases, with 24 bases remaining between them. CDR1 is LNHDA and CDR2 is SQIVND in the germline V gene (reference sequence). The CDR3 is 16 residues long. CDR3: CASTPTWGANRDEQYF. In nucleotides, the CDR3 is TGTGCCAGTACCCCCACCTGGGGGGCCAACAGAGACGAGCAGTACTTC. Using reference TRBV19 and TRBJ2-7 for the parts outside the CDR3, the full variable domain is DGGITQSPKYLFRKEGQNVTLSCEQNLNHDAMYWYRQDPGQGLRLIYYSQIVNDFQKGDIAEGYSVSREKKESFPLTVTSAQKNPTAFYLCASTPTWGANRDEQYFGPGTRLTVT.

Only a few counts were recorded for this clone. The chain carries TRBV7-8 and TRBJ1-2; D possibly corresponds to TRBD1 (6 bases). The CDR3 has 16 residues. The V gene lost 2 bases and the J gene lost 8 bases, with 21 bases spanning the gap. Germline CDR1 reads SGHVS; CDR2 reads FQNEAQ. The CDR3 here is CASSLKRTDLSSGYTF. The CDR3 region has the DNA TGTGCCAGCAGCTTAAAAAGGACAGATCTATCTTCCGGCTACACCTTC.

The CDR3 reads CASSYGTGEGETQYF. The CDR3 nucleotides read TGTGCCAGCAGTTATGGGACAGGGGAAGGGGAGACCCAGTACTTC. The chain employs TRBV27 and TRBJ2-5; 10 nucleotides line up with TRBD1. The CDR3 length is 15 residues. V dropped 4 bases and J dropped 5; count of bases not matched to a gene: 7. Germline V gives CDR1 MNHEY, CDR2 SMNVEV (reference sequence).

The chain has TRBV7-2 and TRBJ2-2, with TRBD2 as a possible D gene (5 bases). In germline, CDR1 is SGHTA, CDR2 FQGNSA. There are 16 residues in the CDR3. V shed 2 bases and J shed 3 bases, with 13 bases lying between them. As DNA, the CDR3 is TGTGCCAGCAGCTTATTGTCGGGATGGGACACCGGGGAGCTGTTTTTT. Translation: CASSLLSGWDTGELFF.